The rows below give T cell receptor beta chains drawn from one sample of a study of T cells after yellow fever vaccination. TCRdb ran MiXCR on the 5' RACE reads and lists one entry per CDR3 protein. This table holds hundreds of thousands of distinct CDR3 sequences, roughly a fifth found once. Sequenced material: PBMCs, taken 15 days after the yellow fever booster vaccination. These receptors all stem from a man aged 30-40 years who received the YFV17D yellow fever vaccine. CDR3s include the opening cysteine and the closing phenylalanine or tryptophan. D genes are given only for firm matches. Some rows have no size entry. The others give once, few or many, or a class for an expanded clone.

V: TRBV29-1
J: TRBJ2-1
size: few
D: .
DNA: TGCAGCGTTGACAGAGGTGGTCTTGTAGGCAATGAGCAGTTCTTC
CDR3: CSVDRGGLVGNEQFF

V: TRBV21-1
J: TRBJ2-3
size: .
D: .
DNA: TGTGCCATCAGACGTGGGCAGTATTTT
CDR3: CAIRRGQYF

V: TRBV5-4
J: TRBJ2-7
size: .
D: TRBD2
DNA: TGTGCCAGCAGCTTGGGCCTACTAGCGGGAGGAGTCTACGAGCAGTACTTC
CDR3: CASSLGLLAGGVYEQYF

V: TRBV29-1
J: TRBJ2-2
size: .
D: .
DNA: TGCAGCACCCAGAGGGAGAACACCGGGGAGCTGTTTTTT
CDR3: CSTQRENTGELFF

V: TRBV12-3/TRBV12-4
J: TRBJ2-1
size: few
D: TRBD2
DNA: TGTGCCAGCAGGCTGACTAGCGGGAAGAATGAGCAGTTCTTC
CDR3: CASRLTSGKNEQFF

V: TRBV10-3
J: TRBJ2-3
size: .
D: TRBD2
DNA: TGTGCCATCAGTCTAGGACTAGCGGGAGTTGATACGCAGTATTTT
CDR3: CAISLGLAGVDTQYF

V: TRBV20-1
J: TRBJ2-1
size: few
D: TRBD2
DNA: TGCAGTGCTGGACTAGCGGGAGTTGACAATGAGCAGTTCTTC
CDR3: CSAGLAGVDNEQFF

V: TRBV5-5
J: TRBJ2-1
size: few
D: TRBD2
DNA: TGTGCCAGCAGCTTGCGTCTAGCGGCATCCTACAATGAGCAGTTCTTC
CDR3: CASSLRLAASYNEQFF

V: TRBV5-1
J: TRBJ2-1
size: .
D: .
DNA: TGCGCCAGCAGCTTGAACGACGGAAACAATGAGCAGTTCTTC
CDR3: CASSLNDGNNEQFF

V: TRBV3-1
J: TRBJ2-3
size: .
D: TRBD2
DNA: TGTGCCAGCAGCCAAAGAGCGGGATCGTACACAGATACGCAGTATTTT
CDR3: CASSQRAGSYTDTQYF

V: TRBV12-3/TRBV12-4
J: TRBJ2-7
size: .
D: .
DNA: TGTGCCAGCAGTTACCACGCCGGACGGGCTAATTACGAGCAGTACTTC
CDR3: CASSYHAGRANYEQYF

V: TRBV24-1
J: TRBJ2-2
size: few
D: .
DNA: TGTGCCCCCTTGGACCCCGGGGAGCTGTTTTTT
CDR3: CAPLDPGELFF

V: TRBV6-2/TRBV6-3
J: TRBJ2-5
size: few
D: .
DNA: TGTGCCATATCAACCGGGACACTGCAAGAGACCCAGTACTTC
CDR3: CAISTGTLQETQYF

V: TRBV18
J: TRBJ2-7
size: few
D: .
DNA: TGTGCCAGCTCGCCGCGGGACAGCACCTACGAGCAGTACTTC
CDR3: CASSPRDSTYEQYF

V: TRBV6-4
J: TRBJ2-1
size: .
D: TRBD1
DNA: TGTGCCAGCAGTGACTGGGACAGGGGGTTGAATGAGCAGTTCTTC
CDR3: CASSDWDRGLNEQFF

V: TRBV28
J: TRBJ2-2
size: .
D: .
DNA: TGTGCCAGCAGCAACAGCGTTAACACCGGGGAGCTGTTTTTT
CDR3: CASSNSVNTGELFF

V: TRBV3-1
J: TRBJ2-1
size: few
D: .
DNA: TGTGCCAGCAGCCAAGCGGGAGTATCCTACAATGAGCAGTTCTTC
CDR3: CASSQAGVSYNEQFF

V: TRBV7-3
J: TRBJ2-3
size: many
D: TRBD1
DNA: TGTGCCCCTAACCGGGGCAGGGGGTCCGATACGCAGTATTTT
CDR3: CAPNRGRGSDTQYF

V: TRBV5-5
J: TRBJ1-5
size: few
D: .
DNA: TGTGCCAGCAGCTGGGAACAGGGACCCAATCAGCCCCAGCATTTT
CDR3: CASSWEQGPNQPQHF

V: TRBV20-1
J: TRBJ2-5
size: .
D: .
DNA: TGCAGTGCTAGAGATTTCGGCGGTCCCCGCGGGCAAGAGATCCAGTACTTC
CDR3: CSARDFGGPRGQEIQYF

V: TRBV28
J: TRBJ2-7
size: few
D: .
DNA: TGTGCCAGCAGGGAGGACAAATACGAGCAGTACTTC
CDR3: CASREDKYEQYF

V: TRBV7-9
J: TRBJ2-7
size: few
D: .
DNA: TGTGCCAGCACCCCGCACAGGGAGTCCTACGAGCAGTACTTC
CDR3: CASTPHRESYEQYF

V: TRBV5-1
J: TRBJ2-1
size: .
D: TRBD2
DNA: TGCGCCAGCAGCAGAGGGACTAGCGGGGGCAATGAGCAGTTCTTC
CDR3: CASSRGTSGGNEQFF

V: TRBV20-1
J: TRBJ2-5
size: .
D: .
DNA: TGCAGTGCTAGAGCCCAGCAAGAGACCCAGTACTTC
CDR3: CSARAQQETQYF

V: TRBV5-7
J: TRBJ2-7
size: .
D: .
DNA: TGTGCCAGCAGCTTTTGGGGGGAGAGCTCCTACGAGCAGTACTTC
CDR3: CASSFWGESSYEQYF

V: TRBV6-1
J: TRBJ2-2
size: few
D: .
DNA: TGTGCCACCGTCAGGGATCGCGACACCGGGGAGCTGTTTTTT
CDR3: CATVRDRDTGELFF

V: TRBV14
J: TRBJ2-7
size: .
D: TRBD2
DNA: TGTGCCAGCAGCCTAACTTCTAGCGGGAGTTGGTACGAGCAGTACTTC
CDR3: CASSLTSSGSWYEQYF

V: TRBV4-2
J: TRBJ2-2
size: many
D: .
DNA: TGTGCCAGCAGCGGACGAGGCGCGAACACCGGGGAGCTGTTTTTT
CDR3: CASSGRGANTGELFF

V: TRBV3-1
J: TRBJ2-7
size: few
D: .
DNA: TGTGCCAGCAGCCAAGGGCCAGTGGGCGAGCAGTACTTC
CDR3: CASSQGPVGEQYF

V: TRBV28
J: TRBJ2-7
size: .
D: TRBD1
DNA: TGTGCCAGCAGTCCCTCCGGACAGGAGGCCTACGAGCAGTACTTC
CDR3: CASSPSGQEAYEQYF